One and the same sample provided the 32 T cell receptor beta chains below, sequenced in a study of control samples from healthy donors and cancer patients. TCRdb's table, derived via immunoSEQ multiplex PCR, lists solely in-frame clones and lacks some. Counted here are about 160,000 clones, 90% to 95% occurring once; the ten biggest clones make up about 9.3%. Source material: blood. The receptor source for this set is a woman in her thirties or forties in good health.

This chain's CDR3 is CASSWVHASDEQFF. For the CDR3, the DNA is TGTGCCAGCAGTTGGGTGCATGCGTCCGATGAGCAGTTCTTC. V gene TRBV7-9 combines with J gene TRBJ2-1; no clear D. Trimming stripped 6 bases from V and 8 bases from J, with 17 bases between. CDR1 SEHNR and CDR2 FQNEAQ come from the germline V gene (reference sequence). The CDR3 has 14 amino acids.

The chain links TRBV2 to TRBJ1-2, with a weak D call TRBD1 (6 bases). The CDR3 is 14 residues long. V lost 5 bases, J lost 5 bases, and 15 bases lay in between. CDR1 and CDR2 (germline): SNHLY, FYNNEI. The CDR3: CASSNRVRRYGYTF. CDR3 DNA sequence: TGTGCCAGCAGTAACAGGGTTCGGAGGTATGGCTACACCTTC.

The chain carries TRBV9 and TRBJ1-5; 8 nucleotides match TRBD1. Per germline, CDR1 SGDLS and CDR2 YYNGEE. The CDR3 contains 16 residues. Trimming at V came to 3 bases and at J to 2 bases, leaving 7 bases not matched to a gene. The CDR3 loop reads CASSAGQEFGNQPQHF. Here the CDR3 DNA reads TGTGCCAGCAGCGCGGGACAGGAGTTCGGCAATCAGCCCCAGCATTTT.

This clone showed up just once. The gene calls are TRBV7-8 and TRBJ1-1; no clear D gene. The CDR3 extends over 14 amino acids. Germline V CDR1 and CDR2: SGHVS, FQNEAQ. The V and J ends lost 1 base and 5 bases respectively, with 11 bases between them. The CDR3, as DNA: TGTGCCAGCAGCTTAGATGGGTGGGGAACTGAAGCTTTCTTT. Encoded protein: CASSLDGWGTEAFF.

CDR3: CASSKESEQYF. CDR3 in DNA: TGTGCCAGCAGCAAAGAGTCCGAGCAGTACTTC. J is TRBJ2-7 and V is TRBV5-6; D uncertain. Germline-derived CDR1 and CDR2 are SGHDT and YYEEEE. V lost 4 bases to trimming and J lost 6 bases, with 8 bases between them. This CDR3 region has 11 residues.

The CDR3 region has the DNA TGTGCCAGCAGCGTAGACAGGGGGGGAGACGAGCAGTACTTC. Translation: CASSVDRGGDEQYF. The rearrangement joins TRBV9 to TRBJ2-7, with a possible D match to TRBD1 (8 bases). Germline values: CDR1 SGDLS, CDR2 YYNGEE. The CDR3 covers 14 residues. V lost 0 bases to trimming and J lost 5 bases, with 12 bases between them.

The chain links TRBV2 to TRBJ2-2; 9 bases fit TRBD1. The germline V gene encodes CDR1 SNHLY and CDR2 FYNNEI. V lost 6 bases to trimming and J lost 6 bases; unmatched junction nucleotides: 5. This CDR3 is built from 14 residues. The CDR3 reads CASRLQGAPGELFF. The CDR3 DNA reads TGTGCCAGCAGGCTACAGGGGGCCCCCGGGGAGCTGTTTTTT. The entire variable domain, with the rest obtained from reference TRBV2 and TRBJ2-2, is as follows: EPEVTQTPSHQVTQMGQEVILRCVPISNHLYFYWYRQILGQKVEFLVSFYNNEISEKSEIFDDQFSVERPDGSNFTLKIRSTKLEDSAMYFCASRLQGAPGELFFGEGSRLTVL.

V usage is TRBV11-2 and J usage is TRBJ1-2, with 12 bases that match TRBD1. The germline CDR1 and CDR2 sequences are SGHAT and FQNNGV. With 2 bases clipped from V and 0 bases from J, the junction kept 4 bases outside the gene matches. This CDR3 comprises 17 residues. CDR3 amino acids: CASSLTGQGASNYGYTF. The CDR3, as DNA: TGTGCCAGCAGCTTAACGGGACAGGGGGCGTCTAACTATGGCTACACCTTC.

The chain employs TRBV7-8 and TRBJ1-5, with a tentative D call TRBD1 (5 bases). This CDR3 is built from 15 residues. CDR1 is SGHVS and CDR2 is FQNEAQ in the germline V gene. V lost 1 base to trimming and J lost 3 bases, with 10 bases between them. The chain's CDR3 is CASSLGARANQPQHF. The CDR3 DNA follows: TGTGCCAGCAGCTTAGGCGCCAGGGCCAATCAGCCCCAGCATTTT.

The chain uses TRBV9 and TRBJ2-2; TRBD1 matches at 8 bases. Germline CDR1 reads SGDLS; CDR2 reads YYNGEE. The trim removed 0 bases at V and 6 bases at J, leaving 10 bases unmatched. The CDR3 extends over 17 amino acids. The CDR3 region is CASSVGGGRGRSGELFF. The CDR3 DNA follows: TGTGCCAGCAGCGTAGGAGGGGGCAGGGGGCGGTCCGGGGAGCTGTTTTTT. The whole variable domain, remainder taken from reference TRBV9 and TRBJ2-2, is DSGVTQTPKHLITATGQRVTLRCSPRSGDLSVYWYQQSLDQGLQFLIQYYNGEERAKGNILERFSAQQFPDLHSELNLSSLELGDSALYFCASSVGGGRGRSGELFFGEGSRLTVL.

The chain has TRBV10-3 and TRBJ1-2; a possible D gene is TRBD1 (5 bases). CDR1 is ENHRY and CDR2 is SYGVKD in the germline V gene. The ends were cut back, 2 bases at V and 8 bases at J, with 15 bases in the middle. The CDR3 loop spans 14 amino acids. CDR3 DNA sequence: TGTGCCATCAGTGAGGGATCAGGGCTGGGCGGCTACACCTTC. This gives the protein CAISEGSGLGGYTF.

The chain joins TRBV12-3 or TRBV12-4 to TRBJ1-2; possibly TRBD1 for D (6 bases). The CDR3 has 11 amino acids. Trimming took off 10 bases at V and 10 bases at J, with 16 bases between the two ends. CDR3 bases: TGTGCCACCAACAACGGGGGCTCCTACACCTTC. Protein product: CATNNGGSYTF.

The DNA for the CDR3 is TGTGCCAGCAGTGTACGGGGGGGGTACCAAGAGACCCAGTACTTC. Its protein product is CASSVRGGYQETQYF. The chain has TRBV6-2 or TRBV6-3 and TRBJ2-5, with 8 bases matching TRBD2. V gave up 5 bases and J gave up 0 bases; unmatched junction bases: 5. Germline V lookup: CDR1 MNHEY, CDR2 SVGEGT. The CDR3 extends over 15 amino acids.

The rearrangement links TRBV10-3 to TRBJ2-2; the match to TRBD1 covers 10 bases. The CDR3 contains 14 residues. From germline, CDR1 is ENHRY and CDR2 SYGVKD. The junction had 7 bases not matched to a gene; V was cut back by 10 bases and J by 5 bases. The CDR3 sequence: CATARDRGTGELFF. Written as DNA, the CDR3 is TGTGCCACGGCCCGGGACAGGGGAACCGGGGAGCTGTTTTTT.

The J gene is TRBJ2-5, the V gene TRBV5-1; 8 bases are a match to TRBD2. Germline V gives CDR1 SGHRS, CDR2 YFSETQ. With 3 bases clipped from V and 5 bases from J, the junction kept 6 bases outside the gene matches. The CDR3 contains 14 residues. CDR3 region: CASSSGTSSETQYF. The CDR3 region has the DNA TGCGCCAGCAGCTCCGGGACTAGTTCGGAGACCCAGTACTTC.

The chain carries TRBV29-1 and TRBJ2-2, with 8 bases that match TRBD1. CDR3 length: 15 amino acids. The germline V gene has CDR1 SQVTM and CDR2 ANQGSEA. With 7 bases clipped from V and 1 base from J, the junction kept 8 bases outside the gene matches. CDR3 region: CSAGSGTGNTGELFF. CDR3 sequence (DNA): TGCAGCGCCGGCTCCGGGACAGGGAACACCGGGGAGCTGTTTTTT.

The chain links TRBV5-1 to TRBJ2-7; TRBD2 matches 11 bases. The germline CDR1 and CDR2 sequences are SGHRS and YFSETQ. This CDR3 comprises 15 residues. After removal of 4 bases from V and 1 base from J, the junction contained 4 bases not matched to a gene. CDR3 coding DNA: TGCGCCAGCAGCCGCAGACTAGCGGGATCCTACGAGCAGTACTTC. Translating it yields CASSRRLAGSYEQYF.

The chain combines TRBV29-1 with TRBJ1-1; D gene unclear. Germline V gene lookup returns CDR1 SQVTM and CDR2 ANQGSEA. The CDR3 spans 15 residues. The V end was cut by 3 bases, the J end by 1 base, with 15 bases between. The CDR3 is CSVEGRLSPNTEAFF. The CDR3 DNA follows: TGCAGCGTTGAGGGCAGGCTAAGTCCGAACACTGAAGCTTTCTTT. Drawing the rest from reference TRBV29-1 and TRBJ1-1, the complete variable domain is SAVISQKPSRDICQRGTSLTIQCQVDSQVTMMFWYRQQPGQSLTLIATANQGSEATYESGFVIDKFPISRPNLTFSTLTVSNMSPEDSSIYLCSVEGRLSPNTEAFFGQGTRLTVV.

This clone was recorded only once. The chain uses TRBV10-3 and TRBJ2-2, with D hard to call. CDR3 length: 15 residues. Deletions cut 7 bases from V and 0 bases from J, with 12 bases between. Germline loops: CDR1 ENHRY, CDR2 SYGVKD. The CDR3 nucleotides read TGTGCCATCAATTCACAGAGATCGAACACCGGGGAGCTGTTTTTT. Its translation: CAINSQRSNTGELFF.

The chain joins TRBV29-1 to TRBJ2-7; 9 nucleotides agree with TRBD1. Germline V gene lookup returns CDR1 SQVTM and CDR2 ANQGSEA. CDR3 length: 14 amino acids. The V gene end was trimmed by 7 bases and the J gene end by 5 bases; junction bases not matched to a gene: 12. In nucleotides, the CDR3 is TGCAGCGCTCAAACGGGACAGGGTGTTCACGAGCAGTACTTC. The encoded protein is CSAQTGQGVHEQYF.

J is TRBJ1-1 and V is TRBV10-3; 8 nucleotides align to TRBD1. In germline, CDR1 is ENHRY, CDR2 SYGVKD. The V and J ends lost 6 bases and 4 bases, in that order; junction bases with no gene match: 7. This CDR3 region has 14 residues. The CDR3 spells CAISPATGGTEAFF. The CDR3 region has the DNA TGTGCCATCAGCCCAGCTACAGGGGGCACTGAAGCTTTCTTT.

The V and J genes are TRBV5-1 and TRBJ2-1, with 9 nucleotides matching TRBD2. From germline, CDR1 is SGHRS and CDR2 YFSETQ. The CDR3 is 17 amino acids. After removal of 2 bases from V and 9 bases from J, the junction contained 15 bases not matched to a gene. CDR3 sequence reads: CASSFHLSAGGQGEQFF. DNA for the CDR3: TGCGCCAGCAGCTTCCATCTCTCGGCGGGAGGGCAGGGTGAGCAGTTCTTC. Full variable domain (outside the CDR3, taken from reference TRBV5-1 and TRBJ2-1): KAGVTQTPRYLIKTRGQQVTLSCSPISGHRSVSWYQQTPGQGLQFLFEYFSETQRNKGNFPGRFSGRQFSNSRSEMNVSTLELGDSALYLCASSFHLSAGGQGEQFFGPGTRLTVL.

The chain couples TRBV7-9 to TRBJ1-1, with D unclear. V lost 7 bases to trimming and J lost 0 bases, with 6 bases between them. The CDR3 sequence is 12 residues long. The germline V gene has CDR1 SEHNR and CDR2 FQNEAQ (reference sequence). CDR3 sequence (DNA): TGTGCCAGCATGCCTATGAACACTGAAGCTTTCTTT. Its protein product is CASMPMNTEAFF.

The CDR3 region has the DNA TGTGCCAGCAGTCGGGACTTACGTACGTATTTT. Translation: CASSRDLRTYF. V and J are TRBV6-2 or TRBV6-3 and TRBJ2-3; weak D call: TRBD2 (6 bases). The V end was cut by 5 bases, the J end by 14 bases, with 14 bases between. The CDR3 length is 11 residues. Germline CDR1 and CDR2: MNHEY and SVGEGT.

This clone was seen a single time. The V and J genes are TRBV12-5 and TRBJ1-5, with D possibly TRBD1 on 5 matching bases. Trimming cost V 2 bases and J 3 bases, with 14 bases left between them. The CDR3 consists of 16 residues. In germline, CDR1 is LGHNT, CDR2 FRNRAP. The CDR3 loop is CASGLPGTTNNQPQHF. Here the CDR3 DNA reads TGTGCTAGTGGTTTGCCAGGGACGACGAACAATCAGCCCCAGCATTTT.

CDR3 nucleotides: TGTGCCAGCAGTCGGACAGGGGGATACAATGAGCAGTTCTTC. Protein sequence: CASSRTGGYNEQFF. This chain links TRBV25-1 with TRBJ2-1; TRBD1 matches 10 bases. CDR3 length: 14 residues. With 5 bases clipped from V and 4 bases from J, the junction kept 2 bases outside the gene matches. Looked up from germline, CDR1 is MGHDK and CDR2 is SYGVNS.

CDR3 nucleotides: TGTGCCAGCAGCTTAAGTGTTCCAGCGTTTGGGGCTTTCTTT. Translating it yields CASSLSVPAFGAFF. V is TRBV7-9 and J is TRBJ1-1, with D uncertain. Germline lookup yields CDR1 SEHNR and CDR2 FQNEAQ (reference sequence). V lost 2 bases to trimming and J lost 11 bases, with 18 bases between them. The CDR3 sequence is 14 residues long. Variable domain in full (rest from reference TRBV7-9 and TRBJ1-1): DTGVSQNPRHKITKRGQNVTFRCDPISEHNRLYWYRQTLGQGPEFLTYFQNEAQLEKSRLLSDRFSAERPKGSFSTLEIQRTEQGDSAMYLCASSLSVPAFGAFFGQGTRLTVV.

The rearrangement uses TRBV12-3 or TRBV12-4 and TRBJ2-3, with no clear D. The CDR3 length is 12 residues. Trimming removed 3 bases at V and 5 bases at J, with 6 bases between. CDR3 in DNA: TGTGCCAGCAGTTTTGGTGGAGATACGCAGTATTTT. Translated: CASSFGGDTQYF.

V gene TRBV5-1 combines with J gene TRBJ2-2, with 13 bases lining up with TRBD2. Germline trimming cut 1 base from V and 0 bases from J; bases unmatched to any gene: 6. CDR1 and CDR2 from the germline V gene are SGHRS and YFSETQ. The CDR3 totals 19 residues. CDR3 bases: TGCGCCAGCAGCTTGTTAGGACTAGCGGGAGACGCGAACACCGGGGAGCTGTTTTTT. It codes for CASSLLGLAGDANTGELFF.

The chain joins TRBV6-5 to TRBJ2-7; D is ambiguous. The germline V and J ends were trimmed by 8 bases and 7 bases, with 15 bases remaining between them. CDR3 length: 12 amino acids. Germline V gene lookup returns CDR1 MNHEY and CDR2 SVGAGI. The CDR3 is CASHRPDGEQYF. In DNA form, the CDR3 reads TGTGCCAGCCACAGACCCGACGGGGAGCAGTACTTC.

V is TRBV7-9 and J is TRBJ1-6, with 7 bases aligning to TRBD1. The germline V gene encodes CDR1 SEHNR and CDR2 FQNEAQ (reference sequence). This CDR3 is 14 amino acids long. The ends lost 5 bases at V and 9 bases at J; junction bases unmatched: 7. The CDR3 DNA is TGTGCCAGCAGCCCGACAGGGATGGGTTCACCCCTCCACTTT. This translates into CASSPTGMGSPLHF.

The chain is built from TRBV6-2 or TRBV6-3 and TRBJ1-1; D is uncertain. The V gene lost 2 bases and the J gene lost 0 bases, with 10 bases spanning the gap. Germline lookup yields CDR1 MNHEY and CDR2 SVGEGT. The CDR3 sequence is 15 residues long. This CDR3 reads CASSYPGRMNTEAFF. As DNA, the CDR3 is TGTGCCAGCAGTTACCCGGGGAGAATGAACACTGAAGCTTTCTTT.